These 30 T cell receptor beta chains were sequenced from one sample in a study of cytomegalovirus exposure and HLA in healthy donors. The study ran its PCR with 60 Vbeta and 13 Jbeta primers. Some clones are missing from TCRdb's copy, which holds only in-frame ones; the method was immunoSEQ multiplex PCR. In the table there are about 160,000 clones, roughly four fifths of which are singletons. Sample: PBMCs. The source is a man in his forties in good health and CMV-seronegative.

As concerns this clone: At the DNA level, this CDR3 is encoded by other sequences in the same sample as well. The gene calls are TRBV5-4 and TRBJ2-2; D not resolved. This CDR3 comprises 15 residues. The ends were cut back, 0 bases at V and 0 bases at J, with 6 bases in the middle. Germline V CDR1 and CDR2: SGHNT, YYREEE (reference sequence). The CDR3 sequence is CASSLGGANTGELFF. The CDR3 nucleotides are TGTGCCAGCAGCTTGGGTGGAGCGAACACCGGGGAGCTGTTTTTT. Complete variable domain (other parts from reference TRBV5-4 and TRBJ2-2): ETGVTQSPTHLIKTRGQQVTLRCSSQSGHNTVSWYQQALGQGPQFIFQYYREEENGRGNFPPRFSGLQFPNYSSELNVNALELDDSALYLCASSLGGANTGELFFGEGSRLTVL.

This chain joins TRBV5-4 and TRBJ1-1; D is unclear. Germline V CDR1 and CDR2: SGHNT, YYREEE (reference sequence). The V end lost 2 bases, the J end lost 5 bases, and 7 bases lay between the germline ends. This CDR3 has 12 residues. In DNA, the CDR3 is TGTGCCAGCAGCTTACGGAGTACTGAAGCTTTCTTT. It codes for CASSLRSTEAFF.

This clone was seen more than once but under ten times. This rearrangement joins TRBV7-9 to TRBJ2-2; 8 bases are a match to TRBD1. Germline V gene lookup returns CDR1 SEHNR and CDR2 FQNEAQ (reference sequence). V was clipped by 3 bases and J by 2 bases; unmatched bases: 5. The CDR3 is 16 residues long. In nucleotides, the CDR3 is TGTGCCAGCAGCTTTCGCAGGGGGCTAAACACCGGGGAGCTGTTTTTT. Encoded protein: CASSFRRGLNTGELFF.

The rearrangement links TRBV6-5 to TRBJ1-5, with no clear D. The germline CDR1 and CDR2 sequences are MNHEY and SVGAGI. This CDR3 is built from 13 residues. The ends were cut back, 3 bases at V and 0 bases at J, with 3 bases in the middle. CDR3: CASSYRSNQPQHF. The CDR3 coding sequence is TGTGCCAGCAGTTATCGTAGCAATCAGCCCCAGCATTTT.

CDR3 amino acids: CASSPRQGPGNTIYF. CDR3 bases: TGTGCCAGCAGTCCTCGGCAGGGTCCTGGAAACACCATATATTTT. J is TRBJ1-3 and V is TRBV6-6, with D possibly matching TRBD1 (5 bases). This CDR3 is 15 amino acids long. CDR1 is MNHNY and CDR2 is SVGAGI in the germline V gene (reference sequence). Deletions cut 5 bases from V and 2 bases from J, with 13 bases between.

The chain has TRBV6-1 and TRBJ1-4, with D tentatively TRBD1 (5 bases). This CDR3 contains 18 residues. The germline CDR1 and CDR2 sequences are MNHNS and SASEGT. The ends were cut back, 0 bases at V and 0 bases at J, with 14 bases in the middle. The CDR3 bases are TGTGCCAGCAGTGAAGCGTTCTGGCTAGGGGCAACTAATGAAAAACTGTTTTTT. Its translation: CASSEAFWLGATNEKLFF.

The chain links TRBV25-1 to TRBJ2-5; no clear D gene. The J call may be in error: the DNA end matches TRBJ2-7 better. Germline V gives CDR1 MGHDK, CDR2 SYGVNS. This CDR3 spans 12 amino acids. CDR3 region: CASSPPTLEQYF. DNA for the CDR3: TGTGCCAGCAGCCCCCCCACCCTCGAGCAGTACTTC.

The rearrangement links TRBV30 to TRBJ2-7; no clear D. V lost 2 bases and J 6 bases, leaving 11 bases between the germline ends. The germline gives CDR1 GTSNPN, CDR2 SVGIG (reference sequence). CDR3 length: 12 residues. The CDR3 loop reads CAWSLQTAEQYF. The CDR3 DNA sequence: TGTGCCTGGAGTCTCCAAACAGCCGAGCAGTACTTC.

This clone appeared once. The chain joins TRBV30 to TRBJ2-1; D is perhaps TRBD2 (6 bases). CDR3 size: 16 residues. Trimming left V 4 bases short and J 1 base short, with 17 bases between. CDR1 GTSNPN and CDR2 SVGIG come from the germline V gene (reference sequence). This CDR3 reads CAWTHYLGGSYNEQFF. The DNA for the CDR3 is TGTGCCTGGACCCACTACCTGGGGGGTTCCTACAATGAGCAGTTCTTC.

This chain links TRBV27 with TRBJ2-7, with 8 bases identical to TRBD1. This CDR3 contains 14 residues. From germline, CDR1 is MNHEY and CDR2 SMNVEV (reference sequence). The junction had 6 bases not matched to a gene; V was cut back by 5 bases and J by 3 bases. The CDR3 protein is CASSQTGGYYEQYF. DNA for the CDR3: TGTGCCAGCAGTCAAACAGGGGGATACTACGAGCAGTACTTC.

This chain connects TRBV5-1 to TRBJ1-2; a weak D match, TRBD1 (6 bases). The V gene's germline CDR1 is SGHRS and CDR2 YFSETQ. This CDR3 has 13 amino acids. Trimming took off 5 bases at V and 8 bases at J, with 16 bases between the two ends. This chain's CDR3 is CASSLQGAWGYTF. CDR3 nucleotides: TGCGCCAGCAGTCTACAGGGAGCTTGGGGCTACACCTTC.

A remark on this clone: The germline gene is not matched at one end of the junction; a read error may be the cause. For the CDR3, the DNA is TGTTCCAGCGGGGGAGGAAAACTGTTTTTT. It specifies CSSGGGKLFF. The genes are TRBV7-9 and TRBJ1-4; weak D call: TRBD1 (5 bases). The length of the CDR3 is 10 residues. Germline CDR1 reads SEHNR; CDR2 reads FQNEAQ (reference sequence). The full variable domain, completed using reference TRBV7-9 and TRBJ1-4, is DTGVSQNPRHKITKRGQNVTFRCDPISEHNRLYWYRQTLGQGPEFLTYFQNEAQLEKSRLLSDRFSAERPKGSFSTLEIQRTEQGDSAMYLCSSGGGKLFFGSGTQLSVL.

DNA of the CDR3: TGTGCCAGCGACAGGGCCCCCGATCAGCCCCAGCATTTT. Translation: CASDRAPDQPQHF. The chain joins TRBV6-1 to TRBJ1-5, with 7 bases aligning to TRBD1. The CDR3 has 13 residues. Germline V gene lookup returns CDR1 MNHNS and CDR2 SASEGT. The J segment lost 5 bases and the V segment lost 8 bases, leaving 6 bases of the junction unmatched.

This clone was detected a few times. The rearrangement joins TRBV5-4 to TRBJ2-7, with no clear D. In germline, CDR1 is SGHNT, CDR2 YYREEE (reference sequence). The CDR3 covers 12 residues. V dropped 2 bases and J dropped 7 bases, with 10 bases sitting between them. The CDR3 DNA sequence: TGTGCCAGCAGCTTTAACGAAGAGGAGCAGTACTTC. It is translated as CASSFNEEEQYF.

The CDR3 is CASRIPDSGTQETQYF. In nucleotides, the CDR3 is TGCGCCAGCAGGATTCCCGATAGCGGGACTCAAGAGACCCAGTACTTC. This chain connects TRBV5-1 to TRBJ2-5; 8 positions agree with TRBD2. CDR1 SGHRS and CDR2 YFSETQ come from the germline V gene. With V trimmed by 5 bases and J by 2 bases, 11 bases remained unmatched. The CDR3 totals 16 residues.

The chain has TRBV6-4 and TRBJ1-4, with D uncertain. V lost 0 bases, J lost 1 base, and 15 bases lay in between. CDR1 is MRHNA and CDR2 is SNTAGT in the germline V gene. The CDR3 covers 18 residues. CDR3 protein: CASSDSIGRSLTNEKLFF. The CDR3 DNA is TGTGCCAGCAGTGACTCGATTGGCCGTTCCCTAACTAATGAAAAACTGTTTTTT.

The genes are TRBV27 and TRBJ2-1; D not certain. This CDR3 spans 15 amino acids. V gave up 1 base and J gave up 0 bases, with 7 bases separating them. In germline, CDR1 is MNHEY, CDR2 SMNVEV (reference sequence). The CDR3 bases are TGTGCCAGCAGTTTATATAGAAGCTCCTACAATGAGCAGTTCTTC. This encodes CASSLYRSSYNEQFF.

V and J are TRBV30 and TRBJ2-5; possible D gene TRBD2, 5 bases. Trimming stripped 1 base from V and 0 bases from J, with 6 bases between. The CDR3 is 13 residues long. Germline assignment: CDR1 GTSNPN and CDR2 SVGIG (reference sequence). CDR3 residues: CAWSAGYQETQYF. The CDR3, as DNA: TGTGCCTGGAGTGCGGGGTACCAAGAGACCCAGTACTTC.

The chain recombines TRBV5-4 with TRBJ1-3, with no clear D. Germline CDR1 and CDR2: SGHNT and YYREEE (reference sequence). The V end lost 0 bases, the J end lost 2 bases, and 12 bases lay between the germline ends. CDR3 length: 16 residues. CDR3 DNA sequence: TGTGCCAGCAGCTTGGATGAGGGAAGGACTGGAAACACCATATATTTT. It translates to CASSLDEGRTGNTIYF.

V and J are TRBV27 and TRBJ2-1, with TRBD1 identical over 11 bases. The CDR3 has 15 residues. Germline CDR1 reads MNHEY; CDR2 reads SMNVEV (reference sequence). V was clipped by 7 bases and J by 3 bases; unmatched bases: 5. CDR3 nucleotides: TGTGCCAGCAAGGGACAGGGGGACAACTACAATGAGCAGTTCTTC. Translating gives CASKGQGDNYNEQFF.

V gene TRBV28 combines with J gene TRBJ2-4, with TRBD1 identical over 8 bases. The V gene end was trimmed by 3 bases and the J gene end by 0 bases; junction bases not matched to a gene: 19. Germline V lookup: CDR1 MDHEN, CDR2 SYDVKM. The CDR3 has 21 amino acids. The CDR3 reads CASSFVYGGQEQILAKNIQYF. The CDR3 nucleotides are TGTGCCAGCAGTTTTGTGTATGGGGGACAGGAACAAATTCTAGCCAAAAACATTCAGTACTTC.

The J gene is TRBJ1-6, the V gene TRBV14, with TRBD1 as a possible D gene (5 bases). The germline V gene encodes CDR1 SGHDN and CDR2 FVKESK. The CDR3 is made up of 15 amino acids. Trimming pared 0 bases from V and 10 bases from J, leaving 13 bases between. The CDR3 is CASSQEIQGWSPLHF. CDR3 DNA sequence: TGTGCCAGCAGCCAAGAAATTCAGGGCTGGTCACCCCTCCACTTT.

Only a few counts were recorded for this clone. This chain uses TRBV10-3 with TRBJ2-3; 7 bases align to TRBD1. The CDR3 covers 15 residues. V lost 8 bases, J lost 1 base, and 9 bases stayed unmatched. Germline V gene data show CDR1 as ENHRY and CDR2 as SYGVKD. The CDR3 sequence is CAIGGQFAGTDTQYF. As DNA, the CDR3 is TGTGCCATCGGGGGACAGTTCGCCGGCACAGATACGCAGTATTTT.

The chain links TRBV28 to TRBJ1-1, with D perhaps matching TRBD1 (5 bases). Germline V gene sequence: CDR1 MDHEN, CDR2 SYDVKM. The CDR3 runs to 15 residues. The ends were cut back, 5 bases at V and 5 bases at J, with 18 bases in the middle. The CDR3 nucleotides are TGTGCCAGCAGTCCTCCCGGCGGGGGTTGGACTGAAGCTTTCTTT. Its translation: CASSPPGGGWTEAFF.

The chain couples TRBV5-6 to TRBJ1-3, with TRBD1 as a possible D gene (5 bases). Germline V gives CDR1 SGHDT, CDR2 YYEEEE. The germline V and J ends were trimmed by 1 base and 3 bases, with 14 bases remaining between them. The CDR3 is 16 amino acids. In DNA form, the CDR3 reads TGTGCCAGCAGCTTGAGGAGGGGAGAGCGTGGAAACACCATATATTTT. It is translated as CASSLRRGERGNTIYF.

This clone showed up just a few times. J is TRBJ2-3 and V is TRBV30; possible D gene TRBD2, 6 bases. From germline, CDR1 is GTSNPN and CDR2 SVGIG (reference sequence). The CDR3 loop spans 15 amino acids. V was trimmed by 2 bases and J by 8 bases, leaving 20 bases between them. The CDR3 region has the DNA TGTGCCTGGAGTCGACTCGGGACTGCGCAGGGTACGCAGTATTTT. This encodes CAWSRLGTAQGTQYF.

In the case of this clone: Other DNA sequences of this sample code for an identical CDR3. The chain carries TRBV9 and TRBJ2-7; D is possibly TRBD2 (6 bases). The CDR3 covers 15 residues. Germline CDR1 is SGDLS and CDR2 is YYNGEE. Trimming stripped 0 bases from V and 0 bases from J, with 10 bases between. CDR3 in amino acids: CASSVDGGDSYEQYF. CDR3 sequence (DNA): TGTGCCAGCAGCGTAGATGGCGGGGACTCCTACGAGCAGTACTTC.

The chain recombines TRBV4-1 with TRBJ1-2; 7 bases are a match to TRBD1. The CDR3 extends over 14 amino acids. Germline CDR1 MGHRA, CDR2 YSYEKL. Trimming took 1 base from V and 5 from J; bases not matched to a gene: 4. In DNA form, the CDR3 reads TGCGCCAGCAGCCAAGGGACAGGTGTTTATGGCTACACCTTC. It specifies CASSQGTGVYGYTF.

The chain combines TRBV28 with TRBJ2-5; possibly TRBD1 for D (6 bases). V was cut by 10 bases and J by 3 bases, with 12 bases left in between. CDR3 size: 12 residues. Germline V gene data show CDR1 as MDHEN and CDR2 as SYDVKM. CDR3 in amino acids: CATIGQKETQYF. As DNA, the CDR3 is TGTGCCACCATCGGACAGAAAGAGACCCAGTACTTC.

The CDR3 sequence is CASIRQGIDNEKLFF. The DNA of the CDR3 is TGTGCCAGCATACGACAGGGGATAGATAATGAAAAACTGTTTTTT. The genes are TRBV6-1 and TRBJ1-4; 8 nucleotides match TRBD1. CDR1 is MNHNS and CDR2 is SASEGT in the germline V gene. This CDR3 has 15 amino acids. V was clipped by 7 bases and J by 4 bases; unmatched bases: 8.